This T cell receptor beta chain was retrieved from a study of T cells in Graves' hyperthyroidism and ophthalmopathy. On this clonotype itself: One junction end disagrees with the germline gene, perhaps due to a read error.

Amplified regions were TCR beta CDR3 sequences from RNA transcripts. The primer set for the first-round RT-PCR of the TCR CDR3 was HTBI. Via MiXCR, TCRdb re-called the multiplex PCR reads, giving one row per CDR3 protein. The sample contains 400,000 or so distinct CDR3 sequences, approximately 14% of which appear only once. Germline CDR1 and CDR2: DFQATT and SNEGSKA (reference sequence). This CDR3 has 20 residues. Sequenced material: blood. The chain combines TRBV20-1 with TRBJ2-3, with 16 bases aligning to TRBD2. This TCR was recovered from a woman aged 25 to 45 with Graves' ophthalmopathy. For the CDR3, the DNA is TGCAGTGCTAGAGACCCATCGGGACTAGCGGGGGGGCATAGCACAGATACGCGGTATTTT. Its protein is CSARDPSGLAGGHSTDTRYF.